Each of the 4 T cell receptor beta chains below was sequenced from the same sample in a study of cytomegalovirus exposure and HLA in healthy donors. It was with 60 Vbeta and 13 Jbeta primers that the PCR ran. Some clones are missing from TCRdb's copy, which holds only in-frame ones; the method was immunoSEQ multiplex PCR. The sample includes approximately 180,000 clones, 80% to 85% of them seen just once. The sequenced material came from PBMCs. These receptors came from a woman aged 18-30 years in good health and CMV-seronegative.

This rearrangement joins TRBV30 to TRBJ2-7; 11 bases are shared with TRBD2. The germline gives CDR1 GTSNPN, CDR2 SVGIG (reference sequence). The CDR3 covers 15 residues. Trimming took 0 bases from V and 4 from J; bases not matched to a gene: 5. Written as DNA, the CDR3 is TGTGCCTGGAGTGTGGAGACTAGCGGGATGTACGAGCAGTACTTC. Its translation: CAWSVETSGMYEQYF.

The J gene is TRBJ1-1, the V gene TRBV23-1; D is perhaps TRBD1 (5 bases). TRBV23-1 carries the ORF label, with uncertain function. Trimming took off 10 bases at V and 0 bases at J, with 12 bases between the two ends. The CDR3 sequence is 13 residues long. The CDR3 region is CAMRPGVNTEAFF. CDR3 in DNA: TGCGCCATGAGGCCGGGGGTGAACACTGAAGCTTTCTTT.

The rearrangement joins TRBV7-9 to TRBJ2-7; D might be TRBD1 (6 bases). The germline V and J ends were trimmed by 5 bases and 2 bases, with 13 bases remaining between them. The V gene's germline CDR1 is SEHNR and CDR2 FQNEAQ (reference sequence). The CDR3 loop spans 14 amino acids. The CDR3 protein is CASSNLHRAYEQYF. CDR3 coding DNA: TGTGCCAGCAGCAACCTTCACAGGGCCTACGAGCAGTACTTC.

The J gene is TRBJ2-1, the V gene TRBV28; D is unclear. This CDR3 is built from 15 residues. V was cut by 7 bases and J by 4 bases, with 17 bases left in between. In germline, CDR1 is MDHEN, CDR2 SYDVKM. DNA for the CDR3: TGTGCCAGCACGACTGCCAAAAGGTGGTACAATGAGCAGTTCTTC. Translated: CASTTAKRWYNEQFF.